This T cell receptor (beta chain) was recorded in a study of early T cells in non-severe SARS-CoV-2 infection. The V and J ends lost 5 bases and 7 bases respectively, with 12 bases between them. The length of the CDR3 is 13 residues. The germline CDR1 and CDR2 sequences are DFQATT and SNEGSKA (reference sequence). Unique molecular identifier tags were affixed to discrete cDNA molecules. Using its own MiXCR run on the 5' RACE reads, TCRdb lists one record per CDR3 protein. Of tens of thousands of distinct CDR3 sequences listed, more than 9% are singletons. This clonotype was counted between two and nine times.

The sequencing input was whole blood. The sequence came from an adult who was a healthcare worker with PCR-confirmed SARS-CoV-2 infection or an uninfected control (not recorded which). V and J are TRBV20-1 and TRBJ1-6; D is uncertain. For the CDR3, the DNA is TGCAGTGCTCTGGGCCTTGGCAATTCACCCCTCCACTTT. Residues: CSALGLGNSPLHF.